The 21 T cell receptor beta chains below were found in one sample sequenced in a study of Ad26.COV2.S vaccination and SARS-CoV-2 variants. The method was immunoSEQ multiplex PCR; TCRdb's version includes in-frame clones alone and lacks a portion of them. This table holds about 370,000 clones, 70% to 90% found once. The treatment is: some 19 received Ad26.COV2.S at low or high dose, single or two shots; several received placebo; per-sample allocation not given. On day 63 after the first injection, vaccine and placebo recipients gave samples. The sequenced sample was peripheral blood, obtained in a trial of Ad26.COV2.S vaccine versus placebo. These receptors were collected from a person between 18 and 60 years old who received the Ad26.COV2.S COVID-19 vaccine or a placebo.

This clone was detected only once. This chain joins TRBV30 and TRBJ2-7; no clear D gene. Trimming pared 0 bases from V and 2 bases from J, leaving 11 bases between. Germline values: CDR1 GTSNPN, CDR2 SVGIG (reference sequence). The length of the CDR3 is 14 residues. The CDR3 loop reads CAWSVGGSAYEQYF. The DNA for the CDR3 is TGTGCCTGGAGTGTAGGCGGAAGCGCCTACGAGCAGTACTTC.

The chain has TRBV9 and TRBJ2-3, with 8 bases identical to TRBD2. Trimming at V came to 4 bases and at J to 0 bases, leaving 4 bases not matched to a gene. This CDR3 contains 15 residues. Germline V gene data show CDR1 as SGDLS and CDR2 as YYNGEE. In nucleotides, the CDR3 is TGTGCCAGCAGCCCCGCTAGCGGGAGCACAGATACGCAGTATTTT. Its translation: CASSPASGSTDTQYF. The variable domain in full, completed from reference TRBV9 and TRBJ2-3, reads DSGVTQTPKHLITATGQRVTLRCSPRSGDLSVYWYQQSLDQGLQFLIQYYNGEERAKGNILERFSAQQFPDLHSELNLSSLELGDSALYFCASSPASGSTDTQYFGPGTRLTVL.

Comment on this clone: Different DNA sequences within this sample yield the same CDR3. This chain links TRBV20-1 with TRBJ1-2; D call uncertain. CDR1 is DFQATT and CDR2 is SNEGSKA in the germline V gene (reference sequence). Trimming pared 4 bases from V and 1 base from J, leaving 4 bases between. This CDR3 spans 11 amino acids. CDR3 in DNA: TGCAGTGCTACAGTTAACTATGGCTACACCTTC. Translating gives CSATVNYGYTF.

The J gene is TRBJ1-1, the V gene TRBV15; no clear D gene. V lost 0 bases to trimming and J lost 3 bases, with 8 bases between them. In germline, CDR1 is LNHNV, CDR2 YYDKDF (reference sequence). This CDR3 is built from 14 residues. The CDR3 protein is CATSRDRKDTEAFF. In DNA, the CDR3 is TGTGCCACCAGCAGAGATCGGAAGGACACTGAAGCTTTCTTT.

The rearrangement links TRBV7-6 to TRBJ1-3; maybe TRBD1 (6 bases). The CDR3 extends over 17 amino acids. CDR1 and CDR2 from the germline V gene are SGHVS and FNYEAQ. The germline V and J ends were trimmed by 1 base and 0 bases, with 13 bases remaining between them. The CDR3 region has the DNA TGTGCCAGCAGCTTAGGGGGGGGCCAACACTCTGGAAACACCATATATTTT. It is translated as CASSLGGGQHSGNTIYF.

The J gene is TRBJ1-2, the V gene TRBV6-2 or TRBV6-3, with 9 bases lining up with TRBD1. This CDR3 has 15 amino acids. J gave up 7 bases and V 2 bases, and 8 bases lay outside the gene matches. Germline V gene data show CDR1 as MNHEY and CDR2 as SVGEGT. The CDR3 nucleotides are TGTGCCAGCAGTTACCGGGACAGGGCTTCAAGTGGCTACACCTTC. Translated, it gives CASSYRDRASSGYTF.

The chain combines TRBV10-3 with TRBJ2-5, with no clear D. Germline values: CDR1 ENHRY, CDR2 SYGVKD. Deletions cut 3 bases from V and 2 bases from J, with 13 bases between. This CDR3 has 15 amino acids. Here the CDR3 DNA reads TGTGCCATCAGTGATTCGTTGGTAAGGCAAGAGACCCAGTACTTC. As protein: CAISDSLVRQETQYF.

V usage is TRBV10-2 and J usage is TRBJ1-2; 7 nucleotides match TRBD1. The CDR3 spans 16 residues. V lost 2 bases, J lost 1 base, and 7 bases stayed unmatched. Germline-derived CDR1 and CDR2 are WSHSY and SAAADI. Here the CDR3 reads CASSEGGQDLNYGYTF. CDR3 DNA sequence: TGCGCCAGCAGTGAGGGCGGACAGGACCTTAACTATGGCTACACCTTC.

The rearrangement links TRBV5-4 to TRBJ1-1; weak D call: TRBD1 (5 bases). Trimming stripped 0 bases from V and 3 bases from J, with 12 bases between. CDR1 is SGHNT and CDR2 is YYREEE in the germline V gene (reference sequence). The CDR3 spans 15 residues. DNA of the CDR3: TGTGCCAGCAGCTTGGATCCGGGACCCGACACTGAAGCTTTCTTT. It translates to CASSLDPGPDTEAFF.

This chain joins TRBV7-8 and TRBJ1-1; D uncertain. V lost 7 bases and J lost 0, with 9 bases in between. This CDR3 comprises 13 residues. CDR1 is SGHVS, CDR2 FQNEAQ, per germline. CDR3 in DNA: TGTGCCAGCACCCCTCCCGTGAACACTGAAGCTTTCTTT. This encodes CASTPPVNTEAFF.

The V and J genes are TRBV5-1 and TRBJ2-2; 7 nucleotides line up with TRBD1. Looked up from germline, CDR1 is SGHRS and CDR2 is YFSETQ. Trimming removed 9 bases from V and 5 bases from J; junction bases left unmatched: 7. The CDR3 sequence is 13 residues long. CDR3 in amino acids: CATSGQITGELFF. The DNA of the CDR3 is TGCGCCACCTCGGGACAGATTACCGGGGAGCTGTTTTTT. The full variable domain, in which reference TRBV5-1 and TRBJ2-2 provide the parts outside the CDR3, is KAGVTQTPRYLIKTRGQQVTLSCSPISGHRSVSWYQQTPGQGLQFLFEYFSETQRNKGNFPGRFSGRQFSNSRSEMNVSTLELGDSALYLCATSGQITGELFFGEGSRLTVL.

The CDR3 nucleotides read TGTGCCAGCAGCTTAGGACTAGCGGGGTCCAATGAGCAGTTCTTC. As protein: CASSLGLAGSNEQFF. The chain employs TRBV7-2 and TRBJ2-1; 11 bases agree with TRBD2. Losses at the gene ends were 1 base for V and 6 bases for J; bases not matched to a gene: 2. Germline assignment: CDR1 SGHTA and CDR2 FQGNSA. CDR3 size: 15 residues.

The chain combines TRBV2 with TRBJ1-5; a possible D gene is TRBD1 (6 bases). The CDR3 consists of 13 residues. The germline V gene encodes CDR1 SNHLY and CDR2 FYNNEI. V was shortened by 8 bases and J by 3 bases, with 11 bases between the two germline ends. The CDR3 nucleotides read TGTGCCAGCCTCGGACAGCCCAATCAGCCCCAGCATTTT. It codes for CASLGQPNQPQHF.

The CDR3 nucleotides are TGTGCCAGCAGTTACTCGCAGGGTCCCTACGAGCAGTACTTC. Translation gives CASSYSQGPYEQYF. J is TRBJ2-7 and V is TRBV6-6, with TRBD1 as a possible D gene (5 bases). The length of the CDR3 is 14 residues. Germline V CDR1 and CDR2: MNHNY, SVGAGI (reference sequence). Trimming took 0 bases from V and 2 from J, leaving 8 bases between them.

V is TRBV19 and J is TRBJ1-3; perhaps TRBD1 as D (5 bases). The germline CDR1 and CDR2 sequences are LNHDA and SQIVND (reference sequence). This CDR3 is built from 15 residues. V lost 5 bases to trimming and J lost 0 bases, with 11 bases between them. The CDR3 reads CASSPGHLSGNTIYF. As DNA, the CDR3 is TGTGCCAGTAGTCCTGGACATCTCTCTGGAAACACCATATATTTT.

The CDR3 here is CASSQGQAYSGNTIYF. The CDR3 DNA reads TGTGCCAGCAGCCAAGGACAGGCCTACTCTGGAAACACCATATATTTT. V and J are TRBV3-1 (or the pseudogene TRBV3-2) and TRBJ1-3, with D perhaps TRBD1 (6 bases). Germline V gene sequence: CDR1 LGHDT, CDR2 YNNKEL (reference sequence). The CDR3 is 16 residues long. V dropped 1 base and J dropped 0 bases, with 10 bases sitting between them.

The chain combines TRBV7-2 with TRBJ2-2, with D unresolved. The germline V gene encodes CDR1 SGHTA and CDR2 FQGNSA. V lost 2 bases, J lost 5 bases, and 9 bases lay in between. The CDR3 contains 14 residues. CDR3 DNA: TGTGCCAGCAGCTTAATCAGCGATACCGGGGAGCTGTTTTTT. Translation gives CASSLISDTGELFF.

This chain uses TRBV5-4 with TRBJ2-7; D is uncertain. Trimming pared 3 bases from V and 1 base from J, leaving 11 bases between. Germline CDR1 reads SGHNT; CDR2 reads YYREEE (reference sequence). This CDR3 contains 14 residues. For the CDR3, the DNA is TGTGCCAGCAGCTCGGCGGACGGATCCTACGAGCAGTACTTC. Translated: CASSSADGSYEQYF.

The chain joins TRBV5-5 to TRBJ1-1; D gene unclear. CDR3 length equals 11 residues. Germline V gives CDR1 SGHKS, CDR2 YYEKEE (reference sequence). V was pared by 5 bases and J by 2 bases, with 4 bases between. The CDR3 DNA follows: TGTGCCAGCAGTACTAACACTGAAGCTTTCTTT. As protein: CASSTNTEAFF.

This chain links TRBV4-2 with TRBJ2-7, with TRBD1 as a possible D gene (7 bases). Between the trimmed V and J ends, which lost 0 bases and 7 bases, there was a span of 16 bases. The CDR3 consists of 15 residues. Germline V gene sequence: CDR1 LGHNA, CDR2 YNFKEQ. CDR3 sequence: CASSQDGGGVGEQYF. The CDR3 DNA follows: TGTGCCAGCAGCCAAGATGGAGGGGGCGTGGGGGAGCAGTACTTC.

The chain carries TRBV5-4 and TRBJ2-3; 8 bases are shared with TRBD2. The CDR3 has 16 residues. With 2 bases clipped from V and 5 bases from J, the junction kept 10 bases outside the gene matches. Per the germline V gene, CDR1 is SGHNT and CDR2 is YYREEE (reference sequence). This chain's CDR3 is CASSFPPGGAEDTQYF. CDR3 DNA: TGTGCCAGCAGCTTTCCACCCGGGGGGGCCGAAGATACGCAGTATTTT.